The TCR beta chain under discussion was sequenced for a study of blood T cell repertoires in COVID-19. The table came from immunoSEQ multiplex PCR; TCRdb's copy has only in-frame clones and leaves some out. The sample has about 82,000 clones; roughly 91% are singletons. This clone occurred once. CDR3 size: 17 residues. Trimming cost V 4 bases and J 4 bases; bases outside gene matches: 10. In germline, CDR1 is KGHDR, CDR2 SFDVKD. This sequence joins TRBV24-1 and TRBJ1-4, with 8 bases identical to TRBD1. The sequencing input was PBMCs or T cells enriched from blood (not recorded which). This sequence was found in a woman aged 50 to 65 with acute COVID-19. The CDR3 region has the DNA TGTGCCACCAGTGACCGAGGACAGGGCCTTCATAATGAAAAACTGTTTTTT. Amino acids: CATSDRGQGLHNEKLFF.